Listed below are T cell receptor beta chains from one sample, sequenced in a study of Ad26.COV2.S vaccination and SARS-CoV-2 variants. The method was immunoSEQ multiplex PCR; TCRdb's version includes in-frame clones alone and lacks a portion of them. This table has 350,000 to 550,000 clones, roughly 87% appearing once. Specimen: peripheral blood, collected in a trial of Ad26.COV2.S vaccine versus placebo. These receptors all stem from a person between 18 and 59 years old who received the Ad26.COV2.S COVID-19 vaccine or a placebo. The CDR3 runs from the conserved cysteine through the conserved F or W. D genes are given only for firm matches. Size is stated for part of the rows, as once, few or many counts, or as a class when the clone is expanded.

v_call,clone_size,d_call,j_call,cdr3_length,cdr3_nt,cdr3_aa
TRBV18,.,.,TRBJ2-4,14,TGTGCCAGCTCACCAAACACAGGGTCGAACATTCAGTACTTC,CASSPNTGSNIQYF
TRBV5-1,.,.,TRBJ1-3,16,TGCGCCAGCAGCTTGGAGTTTGAGGGCGGTGGAAACACCATATATTTT,CASSLEFEGGGNTIYF
TRBV5-5,.,.,TRBJ1-6,15,TGTGCCAGCAGCTTGGATCCCATTACTAATTCACCCCTCCACTTT,CASSLDPITNSPLHF
TRBV6-1,.,.,TRBJ1-3,15,TGTGCCAGCAGTGAAAGGGCTGACTCTGGAAACACCATATATTTT,CASSERADSGNTIYF
TRBV10-3,.,TRBD1,TRBJ1-4,13,TGTGCCACCAACAGGGGAACTAATGAAAAACTGTTTTTT,CATNRGTNEKLFF
TRBV11-2,.,.,TRBJ2-7,13,TGTGCCAGCAGCCTCACTAGTCTCGACGAGCAGTACTTC,CASSLTSLDEQYF
TRBV19,.,.,TRBJ2-2,13,TGTGCCAGTAGTATAGGTGCTCGGGCGGGGCTGTTTTTT,CASSIGARAGLFF
TRBV18,once,TRBD2,TRBJ2-5,14,TGTGCCAGCTCACTCCTAGCGGGGGTAGAGACCCAGTACTTC,CASSLLAGVETQYF
TRBV30,few,TRBD1,TRBJ1-6,15,TGTGCCTGGAGTTGGATAGGGACAGGGAATTCACCCCTCCACTTT,CAWSWIGTGNSPLHF
TRBV11-2,.,.,TRBJ1-4,15,TGTGCCAGCAGCCGAAACAGGGCAACTAATGAAAAACTGTTTTTT,CASSRNRATNEKLFF
TRBV7-9,.,.,TRBJ2-5,17,TGTGCCAGCAGCCCTAGTTTAATTGGACTCCCTTGGGAGACCCAGTACTTC,CASSPSLIGLPWETQYF
TRBV10-1,.,.,TRBJ1-2,17,TGCGCCAGCAGACCAGGGTCGGCCCACCCGCGGTGCTATGGCTACACCTTC,CASRPGSAHPRCYGYTF
TRBV24-1,.,.,TRBJ1-2,13,TGTGCCACCAGTGACTGGGAGTTCTATGGCTACACCTTC,CATSDWEFYGYTF
TRBV9,.,.,TRBJ2-1,15,TGTGCCAGCAGCGTAGATGGGGTGGGATACAATGAGCAGTTCTTC,CASSVDGVGYNEQFF
TRBV6-5,.,.,TRBJ2-3,14,TGTGCCAGCATTGGTGGGTATGGGACAGATACGCAGTATTTT,CASIGGYGTDTQYF
TRBV2,.,.,TRBJ1-5,16,TGTGCCAGCAGTGGGGGGACTGGCGGCAGCAATCAGCCCCAGCATTTT,CASSGGTGGSNQPQHF